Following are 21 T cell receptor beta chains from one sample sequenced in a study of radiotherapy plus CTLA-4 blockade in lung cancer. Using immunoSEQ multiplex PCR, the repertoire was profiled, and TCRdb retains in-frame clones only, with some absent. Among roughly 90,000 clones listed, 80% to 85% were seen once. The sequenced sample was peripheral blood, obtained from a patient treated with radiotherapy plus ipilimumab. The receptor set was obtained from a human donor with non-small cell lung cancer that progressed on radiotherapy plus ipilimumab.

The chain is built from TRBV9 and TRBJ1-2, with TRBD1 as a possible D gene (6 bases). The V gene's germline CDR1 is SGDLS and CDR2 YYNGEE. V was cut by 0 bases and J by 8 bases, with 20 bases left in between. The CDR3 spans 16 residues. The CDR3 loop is CASSVVPRAGVRGYTF. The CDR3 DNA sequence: TGTGCCAGCAGCGTAGTCCCTCGTGCAGGGGTTAGGGGCTACACCTTC.

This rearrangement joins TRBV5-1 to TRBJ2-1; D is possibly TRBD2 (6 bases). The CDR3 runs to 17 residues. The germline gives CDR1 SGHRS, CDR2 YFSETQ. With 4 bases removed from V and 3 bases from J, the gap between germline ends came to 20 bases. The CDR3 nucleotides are TGCGCCAGCAGCATCGATGAGGAAGGTAGCGGCTACAATGAGCAGTTCTTC. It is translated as CASSIDEEGSGYNEQFF.

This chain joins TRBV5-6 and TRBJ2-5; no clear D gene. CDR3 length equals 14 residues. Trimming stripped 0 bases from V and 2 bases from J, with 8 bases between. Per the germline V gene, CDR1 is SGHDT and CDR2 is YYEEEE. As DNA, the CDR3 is TGTGCCAGCAGCTTGGCGTCCAGACAAGAGACCCAGTACTTC. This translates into CASSLASRQETQYF.

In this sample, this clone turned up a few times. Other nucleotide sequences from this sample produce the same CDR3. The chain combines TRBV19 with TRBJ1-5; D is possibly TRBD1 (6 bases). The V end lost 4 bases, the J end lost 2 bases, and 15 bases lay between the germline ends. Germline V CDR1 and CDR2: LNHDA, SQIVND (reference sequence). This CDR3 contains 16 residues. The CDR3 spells CASSTIRTARNQPQHF. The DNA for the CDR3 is TGTGCCAGTAGTACCATTCGGACAGCACGCAATCAGCCCCAGCATTTT.

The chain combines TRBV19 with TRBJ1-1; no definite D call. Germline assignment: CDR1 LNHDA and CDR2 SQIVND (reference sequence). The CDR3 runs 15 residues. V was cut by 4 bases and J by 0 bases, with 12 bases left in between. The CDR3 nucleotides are TGTGCCAGTAGTAGGCCGGGCCACATGAACACTGAAGCTTTCTTT. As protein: CASSRPGHMNTEAFF.

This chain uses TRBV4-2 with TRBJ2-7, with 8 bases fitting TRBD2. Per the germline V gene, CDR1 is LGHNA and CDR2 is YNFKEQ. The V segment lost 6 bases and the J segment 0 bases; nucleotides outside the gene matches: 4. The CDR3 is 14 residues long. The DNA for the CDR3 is TGTGCCAGCAGGACTAGCGCGGACTCCTACGAGCAGTACTTC. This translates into CASRTSADSYEQYF.

CDR3 DNA: TGTGCCAGCAGTTCGTGGGCGGGATTCAGCACAGATACGCAGTATTTT. Translation: CASSSWAGFSTDTQYF. This chain uses TRBV27 with TRBJ2-3; a weak D match, TRBD2 (6 bases). This CDR3 spans 16 amino acids. Trimming left V 4 bases short and J 0 bases short, with 14 bases between. Per germline, CDR1 MNHEY and CDR2 SMNVEV (reference sequence).

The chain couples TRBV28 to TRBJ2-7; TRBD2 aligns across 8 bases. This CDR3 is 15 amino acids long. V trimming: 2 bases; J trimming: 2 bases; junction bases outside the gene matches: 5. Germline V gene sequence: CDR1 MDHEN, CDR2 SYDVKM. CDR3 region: CASSLNGAGAYEQYF. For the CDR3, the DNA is TGTGCCAGCAGTTTAAATGGAGCGGGAGCCTACGAGCAGTACTTC.

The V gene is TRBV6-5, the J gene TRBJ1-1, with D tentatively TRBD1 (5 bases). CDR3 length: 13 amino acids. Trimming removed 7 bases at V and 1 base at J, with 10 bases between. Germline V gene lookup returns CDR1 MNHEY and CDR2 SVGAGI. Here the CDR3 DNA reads TGTGCCAGCATGCGAGGGACGAACACTGAAGCTTTCTTT. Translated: CASMRGTNTEAFF.

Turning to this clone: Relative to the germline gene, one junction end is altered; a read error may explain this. CDR3 nucleotide sequence: TGTGCCAGCACTGCCGGGACTAGCGGATTCCTGAACTTC. Translating gives CASTAGTSGFLNF. This chain links TRBV6-6 with TRBJ2-7; 11 nucleotides agree with TRBD2. There are 13 residues in the CDR3. Germline assignment: CDR1 MNHNY and CDR2 SVGAGI (reference sequence).

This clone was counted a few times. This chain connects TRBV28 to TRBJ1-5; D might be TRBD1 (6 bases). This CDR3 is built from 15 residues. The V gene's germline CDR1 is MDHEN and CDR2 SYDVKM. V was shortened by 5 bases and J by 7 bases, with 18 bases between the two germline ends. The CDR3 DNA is TGTGCCAGCAGTCCCCCGGAGGGGGTTTGGCAGCCCCAGCATTTT. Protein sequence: CASSPPEGVWQPQHF.

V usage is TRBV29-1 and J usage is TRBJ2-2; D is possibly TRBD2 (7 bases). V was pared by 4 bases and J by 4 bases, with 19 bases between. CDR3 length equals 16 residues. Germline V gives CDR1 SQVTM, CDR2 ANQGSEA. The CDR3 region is CSVVPRGGLGTGELFF. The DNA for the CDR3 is TGCAGCGTTGTCCCTAGGGGGGGCTTGGGCACCGGGGAGCTGTTTTTT.

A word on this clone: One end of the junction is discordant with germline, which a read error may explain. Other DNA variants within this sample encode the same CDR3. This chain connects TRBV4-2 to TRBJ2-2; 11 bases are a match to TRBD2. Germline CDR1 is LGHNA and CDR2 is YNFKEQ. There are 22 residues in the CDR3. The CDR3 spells CASSQAIGELAGVSGNTGELFF. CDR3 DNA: TGTGCCAGCAGCCAAGCCATAGGGGAACTAGCGGGAGTTTCGGGAAACACCGGGGAGCTGTTTTTC.

CDR3 amino acids: CASSISSGRHTQYF. CDR3 nucleotides: TGTGCCAGTAGTATCTCTAGCGGGAGACATACGCAGTATTTT. J is TRBJ2-3 and V is TRBV19, with 10 bases fitting TRBD2. V was clipped by 3 bases and J by 7 bases; unmatched bases: 4. Germline V gene data show CDR1 as LNHDA and CDR2 as SQIVND (reference sequence). CDR3 size: 14 residues.

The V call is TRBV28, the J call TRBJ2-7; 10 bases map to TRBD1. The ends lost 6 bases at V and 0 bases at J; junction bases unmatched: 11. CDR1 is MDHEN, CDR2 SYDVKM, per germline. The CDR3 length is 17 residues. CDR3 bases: TGTGCCAGCAGAACGGACAGGGGGGACTTCAACTCCTACGAGCAGTACTTC. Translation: CASRTDRGDFNSYEQYF.

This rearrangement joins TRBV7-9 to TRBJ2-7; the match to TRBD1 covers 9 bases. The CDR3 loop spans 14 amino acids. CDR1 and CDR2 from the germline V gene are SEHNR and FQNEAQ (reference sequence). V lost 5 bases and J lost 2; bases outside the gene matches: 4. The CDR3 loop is CASSRTGATYEQYF. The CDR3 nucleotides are TGTGCCAGCAGCCGGACAGGGGCGACCTACGAGCAGTACTTC. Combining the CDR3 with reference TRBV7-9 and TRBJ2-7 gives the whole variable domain DTGVSQNPRHKITKRGQNVTFRCDPISEHNRLYWYRQTLGQGPEFLTYFQNEAQLEKSRLLSDRFSAERPKGSFSTLEIQRTEQGDSAMYLCASSRTGATYEQYFGPGTRLTVT.

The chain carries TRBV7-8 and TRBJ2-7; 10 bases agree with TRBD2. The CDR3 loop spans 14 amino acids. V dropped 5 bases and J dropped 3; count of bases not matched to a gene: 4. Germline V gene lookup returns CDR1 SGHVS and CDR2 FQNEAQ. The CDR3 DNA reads TGTGCCAGCAGCCTAACTAGCGGGAACTACGAGCAGTACGTC. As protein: CASSLTSGNYEQYV.

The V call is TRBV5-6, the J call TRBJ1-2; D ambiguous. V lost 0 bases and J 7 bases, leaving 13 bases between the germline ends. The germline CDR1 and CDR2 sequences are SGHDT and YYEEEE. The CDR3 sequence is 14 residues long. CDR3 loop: CASSLAALPLGYTF. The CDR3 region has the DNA TGTGCCAGCAGCTTGGCGGCCCTCCCCCTTGGCTACACCTTC.

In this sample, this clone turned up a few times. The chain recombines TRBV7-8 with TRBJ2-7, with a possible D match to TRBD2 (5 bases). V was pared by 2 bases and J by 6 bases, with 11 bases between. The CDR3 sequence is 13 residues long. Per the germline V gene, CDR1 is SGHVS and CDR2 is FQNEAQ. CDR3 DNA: TGTGCCAGCAGCTTACAAGGGCTAGCCGAGCAGTACGTC. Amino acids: CASSLQGLAEQYV.

The CDR3 loop reads CAISEPAGTATLISTDTQYF. For the CDR3, the DNA is TGTGCCATCAGTGAGCCCGCCGGGACTGCGACCCTTATTAGCACAGATACGCAGTATTTT. The chain has TRBV10-3 and TRBJ2-3; a weak D match, TRBD2 (6 bases). Trimming stripped 2 bases from V and 0 bases from J, with 24 bases between. This CDR3 comprises 20 residues. Germline CDR1 ENHRY, CDR2 SYGVKD.

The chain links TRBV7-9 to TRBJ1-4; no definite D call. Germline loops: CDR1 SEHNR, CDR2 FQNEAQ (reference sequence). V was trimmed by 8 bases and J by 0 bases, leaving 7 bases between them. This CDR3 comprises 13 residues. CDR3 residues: CASLNATNEKLFF. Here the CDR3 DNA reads TGTGCCAGCCTGAATGCAACTAATGAAAAACTGTTTTTT. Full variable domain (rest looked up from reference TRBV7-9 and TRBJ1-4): DTGVSQNPRHKITKRGQNVTFRCDPISEHNRLYWYRQTLGQGPEFLTYFQNEAQLEKSRLLSDRFSAERPKGSFSTLEIQRTEQGDSAMYLCASLNATNEKLFFGSGTQLSVL.